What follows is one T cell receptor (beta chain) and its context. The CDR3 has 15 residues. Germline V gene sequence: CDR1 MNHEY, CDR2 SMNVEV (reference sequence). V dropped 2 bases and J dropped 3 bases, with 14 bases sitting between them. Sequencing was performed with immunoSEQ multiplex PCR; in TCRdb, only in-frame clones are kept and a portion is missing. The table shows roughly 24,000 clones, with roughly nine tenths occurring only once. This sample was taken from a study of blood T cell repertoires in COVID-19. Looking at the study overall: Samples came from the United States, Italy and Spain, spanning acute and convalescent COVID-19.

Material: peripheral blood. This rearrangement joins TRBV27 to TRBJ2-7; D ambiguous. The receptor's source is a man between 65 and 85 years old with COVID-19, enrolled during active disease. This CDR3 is CASSLIASSFYEQYF. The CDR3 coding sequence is TGTGCCAGCAGTTTAATAGCCAGCTCCTTCTACGAGCAGTACTTC.